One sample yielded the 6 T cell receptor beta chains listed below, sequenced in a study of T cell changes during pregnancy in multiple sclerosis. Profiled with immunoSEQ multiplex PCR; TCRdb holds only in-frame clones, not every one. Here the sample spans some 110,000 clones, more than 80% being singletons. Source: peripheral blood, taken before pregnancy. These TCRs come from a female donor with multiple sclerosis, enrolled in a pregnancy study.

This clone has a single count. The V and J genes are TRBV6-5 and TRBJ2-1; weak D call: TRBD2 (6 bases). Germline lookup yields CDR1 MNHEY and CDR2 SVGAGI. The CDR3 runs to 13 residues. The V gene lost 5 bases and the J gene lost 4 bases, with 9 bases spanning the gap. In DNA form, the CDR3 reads TGTGCCAGCAGTGGGGGACTGTACAATGAGCAGTTCTTC. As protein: CASSGGLYNEQFF.

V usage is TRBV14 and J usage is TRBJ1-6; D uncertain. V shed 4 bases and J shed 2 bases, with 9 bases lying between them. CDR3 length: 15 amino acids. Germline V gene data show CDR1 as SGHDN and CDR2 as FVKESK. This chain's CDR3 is CASSPGLPYNSPLHF. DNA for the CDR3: TGTGCCAGCAGCCCAGGACTCCCCTATAATTCACCCCTCCACTTT.

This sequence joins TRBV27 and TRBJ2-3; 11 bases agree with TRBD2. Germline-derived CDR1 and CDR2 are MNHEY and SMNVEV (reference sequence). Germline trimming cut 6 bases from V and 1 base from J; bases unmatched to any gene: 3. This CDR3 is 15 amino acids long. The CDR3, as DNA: TGTGCCAGCAGACAGGGACTAGCGGGCACAGATACGCAGTATTTT. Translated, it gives CASRQGLAGTDTQYF.

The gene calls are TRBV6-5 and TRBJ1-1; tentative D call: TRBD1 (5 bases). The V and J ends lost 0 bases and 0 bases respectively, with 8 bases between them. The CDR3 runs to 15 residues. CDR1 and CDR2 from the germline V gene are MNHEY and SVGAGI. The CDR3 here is CASSYSTAMNTEAFF. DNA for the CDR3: TGTGCCAGCAGTTACTCGACAGCGATGAACACTGAAGCTTTCTTT.

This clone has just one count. The CDR3 nucleotides read TGTGCCAGCAATGCCAGGGGGTCTTCCGGCTACACCTTC. It translates to CASNARGSSGYTF. The chain has TRBV6-6 and TRBJ1-2, with 7 nucleotides matching TRBD1. CDR3 length: 13 amino acids. Germline V CDR1 and CDR2: MNHNY, SVGAGI (reference sequence). The J segment lost 8 bases and the V segment lost 7 bases, leaving 10 bases of the junction unmatched.

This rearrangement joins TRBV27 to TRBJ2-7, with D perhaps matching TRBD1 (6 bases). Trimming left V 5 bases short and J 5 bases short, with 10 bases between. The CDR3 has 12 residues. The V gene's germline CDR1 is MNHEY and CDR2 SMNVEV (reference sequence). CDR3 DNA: TGTGCCAGCAGTGGACAGATGAACGAGCAGTACTTC. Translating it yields CASSGQMNEQYF.